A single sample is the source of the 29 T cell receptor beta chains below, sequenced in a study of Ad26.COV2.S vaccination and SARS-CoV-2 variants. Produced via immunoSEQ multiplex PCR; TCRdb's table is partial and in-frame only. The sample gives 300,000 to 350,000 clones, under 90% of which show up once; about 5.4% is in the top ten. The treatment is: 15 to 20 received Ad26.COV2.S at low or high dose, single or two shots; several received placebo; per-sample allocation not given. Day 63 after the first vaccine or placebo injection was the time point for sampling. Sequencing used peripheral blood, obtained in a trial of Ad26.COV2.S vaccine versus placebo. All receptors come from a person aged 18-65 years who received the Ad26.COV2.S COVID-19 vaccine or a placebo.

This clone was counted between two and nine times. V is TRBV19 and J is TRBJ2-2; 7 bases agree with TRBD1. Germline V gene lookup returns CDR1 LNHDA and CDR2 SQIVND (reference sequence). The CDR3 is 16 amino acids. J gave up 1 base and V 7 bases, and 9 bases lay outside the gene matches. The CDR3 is CASTPRTGRNTGELFF. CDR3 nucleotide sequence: TGTGCCAGTACCCCCAGGACAGGCCGGAACACCGGGGAGCTGTTTTTT.

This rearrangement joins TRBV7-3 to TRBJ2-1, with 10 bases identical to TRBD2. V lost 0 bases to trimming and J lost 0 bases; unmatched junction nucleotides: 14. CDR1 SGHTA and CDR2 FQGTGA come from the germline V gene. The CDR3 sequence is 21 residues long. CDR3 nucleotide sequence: TGTGCCAGCAGCTTAACGTCAAAGGGAGCGGGAGGGCCCAGCTCCTACAATGAGCAGTTCTTC. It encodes CASSLTSKGAGGPSSYNEQFF.

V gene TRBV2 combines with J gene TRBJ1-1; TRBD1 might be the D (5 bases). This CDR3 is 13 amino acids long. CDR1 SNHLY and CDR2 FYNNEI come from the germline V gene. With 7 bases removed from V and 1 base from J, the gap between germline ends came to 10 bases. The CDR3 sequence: CASNRGENTEAFF. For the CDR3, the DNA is TGTGCCAGCAATAGGGGCGAGAACACTGAAGCTTTCTTT.

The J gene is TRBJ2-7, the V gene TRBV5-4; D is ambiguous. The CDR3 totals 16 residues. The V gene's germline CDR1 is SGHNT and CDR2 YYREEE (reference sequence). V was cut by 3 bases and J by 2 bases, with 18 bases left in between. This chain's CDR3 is CASSSPMEVTAYEQYF. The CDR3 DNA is TGTGCCAGCAGCTCCCCCATGGAAGTAACCGCCTACGAGCAGTACTTC.

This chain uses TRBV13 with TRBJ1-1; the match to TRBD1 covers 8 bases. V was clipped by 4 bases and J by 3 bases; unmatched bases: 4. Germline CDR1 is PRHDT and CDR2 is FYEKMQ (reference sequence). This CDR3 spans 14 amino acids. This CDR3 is CASSYPGGYTEAFF. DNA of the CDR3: TGTGCCAGCAGCTATCCAGGGGGCTACACTGAAGCTTTCTTT.

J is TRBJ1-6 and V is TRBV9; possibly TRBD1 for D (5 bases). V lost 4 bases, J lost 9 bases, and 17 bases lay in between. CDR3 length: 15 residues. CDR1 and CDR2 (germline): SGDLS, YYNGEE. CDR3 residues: CASSLPRGVISPLHF. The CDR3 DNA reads TGTGCCAGCAGCCTCCCTAGAGGGGTGATTTCACCCCTCCACTTT.

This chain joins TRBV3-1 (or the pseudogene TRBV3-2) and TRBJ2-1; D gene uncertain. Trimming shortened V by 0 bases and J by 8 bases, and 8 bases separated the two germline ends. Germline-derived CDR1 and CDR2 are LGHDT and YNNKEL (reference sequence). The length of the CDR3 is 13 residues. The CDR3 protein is CASSQEIFDEQFF. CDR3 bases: TGTGCCAGCAGCCAAGAAATTTTCGATGAGCAGTTCTTC.

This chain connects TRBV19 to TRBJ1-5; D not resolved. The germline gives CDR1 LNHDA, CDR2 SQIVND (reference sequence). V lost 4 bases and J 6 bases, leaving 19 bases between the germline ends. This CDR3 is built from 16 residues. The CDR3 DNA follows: TGTGCCAGTAGTAAAACAACGGGAACCCTCAGTCAGCCCCAGCATTTT. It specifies CASSKTTGTLSQPQHF.

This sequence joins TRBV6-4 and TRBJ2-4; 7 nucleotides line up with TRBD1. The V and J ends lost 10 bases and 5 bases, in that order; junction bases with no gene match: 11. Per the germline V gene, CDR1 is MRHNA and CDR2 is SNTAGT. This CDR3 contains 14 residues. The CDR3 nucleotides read TGTGCCAACACTCCTACCGGGACAGAAAACATTCAGTACTTC. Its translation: CANTPTGTENIQYF.

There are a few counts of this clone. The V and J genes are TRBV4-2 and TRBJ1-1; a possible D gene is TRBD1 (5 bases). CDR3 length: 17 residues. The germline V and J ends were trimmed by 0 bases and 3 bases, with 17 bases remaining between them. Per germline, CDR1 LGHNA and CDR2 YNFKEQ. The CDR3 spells CASSQDLGEWGYTEAFF. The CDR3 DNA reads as TGTGCCAGCAGCCAAGATTTGGGGGAATGGGGCTACACTGAAGCTTTCTTT.

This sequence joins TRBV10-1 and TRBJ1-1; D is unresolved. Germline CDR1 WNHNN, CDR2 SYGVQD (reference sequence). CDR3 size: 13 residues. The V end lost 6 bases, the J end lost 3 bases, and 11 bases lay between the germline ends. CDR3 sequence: CASSRGGYTEAFF. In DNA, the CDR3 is TGCGCCAGCAGCCGAGGAGGCTACACTGAAGCTTTCTTT.

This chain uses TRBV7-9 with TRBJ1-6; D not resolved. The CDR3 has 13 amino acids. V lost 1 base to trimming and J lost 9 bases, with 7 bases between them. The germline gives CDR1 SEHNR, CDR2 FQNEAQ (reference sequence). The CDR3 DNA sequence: TGTGCCAGCAGCTTAGGGCAGGCTTCACCCCTCCACTTT. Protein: CASSLGQASPLHF.

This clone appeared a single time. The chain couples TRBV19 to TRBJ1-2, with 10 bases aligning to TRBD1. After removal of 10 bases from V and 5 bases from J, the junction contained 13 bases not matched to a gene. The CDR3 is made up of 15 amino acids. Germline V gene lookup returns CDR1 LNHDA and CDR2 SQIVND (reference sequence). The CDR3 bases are TGTGCCACCGCCCCCGGGACAGGGGATTTTTATGGCTACACCTTC. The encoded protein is CATAPGTGDFYGYTF.

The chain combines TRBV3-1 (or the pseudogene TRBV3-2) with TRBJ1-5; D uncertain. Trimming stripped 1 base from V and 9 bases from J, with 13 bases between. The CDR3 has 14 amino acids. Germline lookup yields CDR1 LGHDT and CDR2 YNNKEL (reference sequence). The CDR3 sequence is CASSQGKVGRPQHF. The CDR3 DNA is TGTGCCAGCAGCCAAGGAAAAGTGGGGAGGCCCCAGCATTTT.

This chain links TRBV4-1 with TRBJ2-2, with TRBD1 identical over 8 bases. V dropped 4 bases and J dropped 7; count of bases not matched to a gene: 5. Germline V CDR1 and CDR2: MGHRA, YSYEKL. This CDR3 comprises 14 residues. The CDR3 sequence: CASSLYRGDGELFF. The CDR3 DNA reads TGCGCCAGCAGCCTCTACAGGGGGGACGGGGAGCTGTTTTTT.

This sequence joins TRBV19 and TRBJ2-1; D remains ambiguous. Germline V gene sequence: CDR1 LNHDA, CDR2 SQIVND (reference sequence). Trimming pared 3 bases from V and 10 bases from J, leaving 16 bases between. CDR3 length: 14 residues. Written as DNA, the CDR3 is TGTGCCAGTAGTATCTTAGTCGGTTTAGCCGAGCAGTTCTTC. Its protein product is CASSILVGLAEQFF.

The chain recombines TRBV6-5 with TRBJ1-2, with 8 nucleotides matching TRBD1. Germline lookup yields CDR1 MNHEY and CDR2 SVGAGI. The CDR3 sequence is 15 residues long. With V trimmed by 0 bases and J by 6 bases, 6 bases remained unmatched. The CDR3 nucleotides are TGTGCCAGCAGTTACTCGACAGGGGCGGCCGATGGCTACACCTTC. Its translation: CASSYSTGAADGYTF.

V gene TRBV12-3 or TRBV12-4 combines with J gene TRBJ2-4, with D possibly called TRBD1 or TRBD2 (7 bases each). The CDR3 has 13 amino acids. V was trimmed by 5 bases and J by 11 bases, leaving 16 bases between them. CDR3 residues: CASSPGGETLQYF. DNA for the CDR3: TGTGCCAGCAGTCCAGGGGGGGAGACCCTTCAGTACTTC.

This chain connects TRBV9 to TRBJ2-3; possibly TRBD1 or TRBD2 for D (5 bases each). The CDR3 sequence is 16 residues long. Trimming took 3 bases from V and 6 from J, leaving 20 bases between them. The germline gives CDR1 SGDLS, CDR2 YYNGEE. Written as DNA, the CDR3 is TGTGCCAGCAGCGCCTACGGGGCCGGGGTGACGGATACGCAGTATTTT. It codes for CASSAYGAGVTDTQYF. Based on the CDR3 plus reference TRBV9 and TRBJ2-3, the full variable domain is DSGVTQTPKHLITATGQRVTLRCSPRSGDLSVYWYQQSLDQGLQFLIQYYNGEERAKGNILERFSAQQFPDLHSELNLSSLELGDSALYFCASSAYGAGVTDTQYFGPGTRLTVL.

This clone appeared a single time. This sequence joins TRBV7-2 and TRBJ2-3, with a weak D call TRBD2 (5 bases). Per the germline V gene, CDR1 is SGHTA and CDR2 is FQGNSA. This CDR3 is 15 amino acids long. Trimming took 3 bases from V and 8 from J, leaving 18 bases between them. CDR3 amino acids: CASSFESFGGGTQYF. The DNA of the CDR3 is TGTGCCAGCAGCTTTGAGTCTTTTGGCGGAGGTACGCAGTATTTT.

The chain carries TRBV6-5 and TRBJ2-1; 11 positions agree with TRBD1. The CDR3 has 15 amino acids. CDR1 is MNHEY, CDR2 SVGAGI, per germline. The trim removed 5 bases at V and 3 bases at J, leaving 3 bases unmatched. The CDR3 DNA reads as TGTGCCAGCAGTCCGGACAGGGGGCACTACAATGAGCAGTTCTTC. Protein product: CASSPDRGHYNEQFF.

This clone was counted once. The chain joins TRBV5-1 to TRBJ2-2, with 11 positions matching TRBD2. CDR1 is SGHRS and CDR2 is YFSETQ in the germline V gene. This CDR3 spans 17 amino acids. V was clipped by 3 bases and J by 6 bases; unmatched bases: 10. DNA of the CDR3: TGCGCCAGCAGCTCGGATAGCGGGAGGGCCATGGCCGGGGAGCTGTTTTTT. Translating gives CASSSDSGRAMAGELFF.

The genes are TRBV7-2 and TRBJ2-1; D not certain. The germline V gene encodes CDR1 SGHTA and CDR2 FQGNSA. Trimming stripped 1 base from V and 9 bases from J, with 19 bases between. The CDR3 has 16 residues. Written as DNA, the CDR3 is TGTGCCAGCAGCTTAGACCAGATAATAGGACGCCGTGAGCAGTTCTTC. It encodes CASSLDQIIGRREQFF. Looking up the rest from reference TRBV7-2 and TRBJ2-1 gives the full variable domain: GAGVSQSPSNKVTEKGKDVELRCDPISGHTALYWYRQSLGQGLEFLIYFQGNSAPDKSGLPSDRFSAERTGGSVSTLTIQRTQQEDSAVYLCASSLDQIIGRREQFFGPGTRLTVL.

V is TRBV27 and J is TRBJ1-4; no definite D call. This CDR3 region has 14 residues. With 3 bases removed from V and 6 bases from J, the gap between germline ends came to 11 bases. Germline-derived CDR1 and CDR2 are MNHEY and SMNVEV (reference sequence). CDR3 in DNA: TGTGCCAGCAGTTTCGGCGACCGGTATGAAAAACTGTTTTTT. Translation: CASSFGDRYEKLFF.

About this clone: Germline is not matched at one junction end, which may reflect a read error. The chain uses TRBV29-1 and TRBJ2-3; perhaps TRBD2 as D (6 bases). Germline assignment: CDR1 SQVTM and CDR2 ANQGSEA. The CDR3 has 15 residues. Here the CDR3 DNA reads TGCAGCGTTCAAGAGGGACTTCAGCCCGCAGATACGCAGTATTTT. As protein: CSVQEGLQPADTQYF.

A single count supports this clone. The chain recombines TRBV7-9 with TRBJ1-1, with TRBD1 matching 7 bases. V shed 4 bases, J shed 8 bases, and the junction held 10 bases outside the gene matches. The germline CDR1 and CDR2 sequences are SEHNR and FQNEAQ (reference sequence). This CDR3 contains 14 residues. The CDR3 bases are TGTGCCAGCAGCTCAGAGACAGGGTTCTTAGAAGCTTTCTTT. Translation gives CASSSETGFLEAFF. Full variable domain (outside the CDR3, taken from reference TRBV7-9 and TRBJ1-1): DTGVSQNPRHKITKRGQNVTFRCDPISEHNRLYWYRQTLGQGPEFLTYFQNEAQLEKSRLLSDRFSAERPKGSFSTLEIQRTEQGDSAMYLCASSSETGFLEAFFGQGTRLTVV.

The CDR3 sequence: CASSYDSGPRGNEQFF. The CDR3 DNA reads as TGTGCCAGCAGTTACGACTCAGGGCCACGGGGCAATGAGCAGTTCTTC. This chain joins TRBV6-5 and TRBJ2-1, with D perhaps matching TRBD1 or TRBD2 (5 bases each). The length of the CDR3 is 16 residues. Trimming took off 2 bases at V and 6 bases at J, with 17 bases between the two ends. Germline CDR1 reads MNHEY; CDR2 reads SVGAGI.

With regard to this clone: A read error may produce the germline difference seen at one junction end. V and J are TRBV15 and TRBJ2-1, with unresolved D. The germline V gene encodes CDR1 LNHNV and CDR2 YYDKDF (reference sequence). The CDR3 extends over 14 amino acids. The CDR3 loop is CATSRDGSHNEQFF. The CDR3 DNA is TGTGCCACCAGCAGAGACGGCTCCCACAATGAGCAGTTCTTC.

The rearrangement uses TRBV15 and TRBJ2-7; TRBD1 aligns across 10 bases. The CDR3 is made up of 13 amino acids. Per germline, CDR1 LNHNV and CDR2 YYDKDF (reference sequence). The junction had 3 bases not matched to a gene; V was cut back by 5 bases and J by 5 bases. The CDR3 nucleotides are TGTGCCACCAGCCGGGACAGGGGCCACGAGCAGTACTTC. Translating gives CATSRDRGHEQYF.